The 13 T cell receptor beta chains below were found in one sample sequenced in a study of blood T cell repertoires in COVID-19. Measured with immunoSEQ multiplex PCR; TCRdb has only the in-frame clones, and not every one. The sample has 250,000 to 300,000 clones; approximately 88% are singletons. Sequencing was performed on PBMCs or T cells enriched from blood (not recorded which). These receptors were obtained from a woman aged 40-49 years who had recovered from COVID-19.

The V gene is TRBV6-5, the J gene TRBJ1-4; D is undetermined. Germline assignment: CDR1 MNHEY and CDR2 SVGAGI. V shed 6 bases and J shed 0 bases, with 14 bases lying between them. The CDR3 covers 16 residues. The CDR3 here is CASRYHSTATNEKLFF. CDR3 nucleotide sequence: TGTGCCAGCAGGTACCATAGTACTGCAACTAATGAAAAACTGTTTTTT.

The chain links TRBV5-6 to TRBJ2-7; TRBD1 matches 11 bases. CDR1 SGHDT and CDR2 YYEEEE come from the germline V gene. This CDR3 has 16 amino acids. Trimming cost V 4 bases and J 3 bases; bases outside gene matches: 9. The CDR3 is CASSGPGQGGNYEQYF. CDR3 nucleotides: TGTGCCAGCAGCGGACCGGGACAGGGGGGAAACTACGAGCAGTACTTC. The full variable domain, completed using reference TRBV5-6 and TRBJ2-7, is DAGVTQSPTHLIKTRGQQVTLRCSPKSGHDTVSWYQQALGQGPQFIFQYYEEEERQRGNFPDRFSGHQFPNYSSELNVNALLLGDSALYLCASSGPGQGGNYEQYFGPGTRLTVT.

The rearrangement joins TRBV27 to TRBJ1-2, with 11 positions matching TRBD1. V lost 5 bases to trimming and J lost 8 bases; unmatched junction nucleotides: 10. This CDR3 is 15 amino acids long. Germline values: CDR1 MNHEY, CDR2 SMNVEV (reference sequence). The CDR3 DNA follows: TGTGCCAGCAGTATGTCCGGACAGGGGGCGAGCGGCTACACCTTC. This translates into CASSMSGQGASGYTF.

The chain links TRBV25-1 to TRBJ2-7, with 9 bases lining up with TRBD2. V shed 6 bases, J shed 4 bases, and the junction held 10 bases outside the gene matches. This CDR3 spans 15 amino acids. CDR1 and CDR2 from the germline V gene are MGHDK and SYGVNS. The CDR3 protein is CASRPTGGRGYEQYF. The CDR3 DNA reads TGTGCCAGCAGACCCACTGGCGGGAGGGGGTACGAGCAGTACTTC.

The V gene is TRBV3-1 (or the pseudogene TRBV3-2), the J gene TRBJ1-2; no definite D call. Trimming left V 3 bases short and J 4 bases short, with 24 bases between. Per germline, CDR1 LGHDT and CDR2 YNNKEL (reference sequence). The CDR3 runs to 18 residues. This CDR3 reads CASSQANTRGRPLYGYTF. In DNA form, the CDR3 reads TGTGCCAGCAGCCAGGCTAATACTCGCGGGCGACCTCTCTATGGCTACACCTTC.

V gene TRBV5-1 combines with J gene TRBJ2-7; tentative D call: TRBD1 (6 bases). Germline loops: CDR1 SGHRS, CDR2 YFSETQ. The ends were cut back, 1 base at V and 1 base at J, with 9 bases in the middle. The length of the CDR3 is 14 residues. CDR3 protein: CASSLMGASYEQYF. In DNA form, the CDR3 reads TGCGCCAGCAGCTTGATGGGGGCGTCCTACGAGCAGTACTTC.

The rearrangement joins TRBV18 to TRBJ2-1; maybe TRBD1 (5 bases). Germline CDR1 KGHSH, CDR2 LQKENI. This CDR3 is 15 amino acids long. V gave up 0 bases and J gave up 5 bases, with 11 bases separating them. CDR3 in amino acids: CASSPPGIQDNEQFF. DNA of the CDR3: TGTGCCAGCTCACCACCCGGAATACAGGACAATGAGCAGTTCTTC.

CDR3 nucleotides: TGTGCCAGCAGCGAGCAACAGGGGTTTGGCTACACCTTC. It codes for CASSEQQGFGYTF. The rearrangement joins TRBV11-2 to TRBJ1-2; 7 nucleotides agree with TRBD1. CDR1 is SGHAT and CDR2 is FQNNGV in the germline V gene. Trimming took 5 bases from V and 7 from J; bases not matched to a gene: 7. The CDR3 runs to 13 residues.

This sequence joins TRBV21-1 and TRBJ1-5; the table's D call, TRBD1, has no DNA check behind it. TRBV21-1 has pseudogene status. The CDR3 totals 15 residues. In DNA form, the CDR3 reads TGTGCCAGCAGCAGATACAGGGCCCCTAATCAGCCCCAGCATTTT. Protein product: CASSRYRAPNQPQHF.

This clone was observed a handful of times. The rearrangement uses TRBV30 and TRBJ1-2, with 9 positions matching TRBD1. Germline loops: CDR1 GTSNPN, CDR2 SVGIG (reference sequence). J was trimmed by 7 bases and V by 8 bases; bases with no gene match: 20. The CDR3 covers 16 residues. CDR3 in amino acids: CALRLIPGQGIFGYTF. CDR3 nucleotides: TGTGCCCTACGGTTAATTCCGGGACAGGGTATTTTTGGCTACACCTTC.

The chain joins TRBV19 to TRBJ2-5; D might be TRBD2 (6 bases). The CDR3 has 13 amino acids. Between the trimmed V and J ends, which lost 3 bases and 6 bases, there was a span of 11 bases. CDR1 is LNHDA and CDR2 is SQIVND in the germline V gene (reference sequence). CDR3 sequence (DNA): TGTGCCAGTAGTATCGGCGGAGGGAAGACCCAGTACTTC. Protein product: CASSIGGGKTQYF.

V usage is TRBV7-9 and J usage is TRBJ1-1; D unresolved. V dropped 5 bases and J dropped 1 base, with 17 bases sitting between them. The CDR3 spans 16 residues. Germline CDR1 SEHNR, CDR2 FQNEAQ (reference sequence). CDR3: CASSQTVMAGNTEAFF. The CDR3 DNA is TGTGCCAGCAGCCAGACCGTTATGGCGGGGAACACTGAAGCTTTCTTT.

The chain uses TRBV5-3 and TRBJ2-7; D ambiguous. TRBV5-3 is identified as an open reading frame with a role that is uncertain. The CDR3 totals 15 residues. V lost 0 bases and J 3 bases, leaving 13 bases between the germline ends. CDR3 residues: CARSLEWALSYEQYF. The CDR3 DNA follows: TGTGCCAGAAGCTTGGAGTGGGCGTTGAGCTACGAGCAGTACTTC.